These 7 T cell receptor beta chains share one sample of origin, sequenced in a study of T cells after yellow fever vaccination. TCRdb recomputed calls from the 5' RACE reads with MiXCR, one row per CDR3 protein. The sample consists of roughly 300,000 distinct CDR3 sequences, around 6.8% of them appearing once. The material sequenced was PBMCs, taken around 45 days after the first yellow fever vaccination. The receptors were sampled from a man between 18 and 29 years old who received the YFV17D yellow fever vaccine.

This clonotype showed up just a few times. This rearrangement joins TRBV9 to TRBJ1-4; TRBD1 might be the D (6 bases). Trimming stripped 4 bases from V and 5 bases from J, with 15 bases between. The germline CDR1 and CDR2 sequences are SGDLS and YYNGEE. The CDR3 contains 15 residues. The DNA of the CDR3 is TGTGCCAGCAGCCCCAGCACAGGGCAGAATGAAAAACTGTTTTTT. Protein: CASSPSTGQNEKLFF.

This clonotype was seen only a few times. The chain links TRBV5-1 to TRBJ1-1; maybe TRBD1 (5 bases). This CDR3 has 14 residues. V was trimmed by 0 bases and J by 5 bases, leaving 11 bases between them. The germline CDR1 and CDR2 sequences are SGHRS and YFSETQ. The CDR3 coding sequence is TGCGCCAGCAGCTTGGGGGAGGGGAGAACTGAAGCTTTCTTT. Its protein product is CASSLGEGRTEAFF.

With regard to this clonotype: The germline gene is not matched at one end of the junction; a read error may be the cause. CDR3: CASRGQRGGRRSYDEQFF. The DNA for the CDR3 is TGTGCCAGCAGAGGCCAGCGGGGGGGCCGTCGGAGCTACGATGAGCAGTTCTTC. The rearrangement links TRBV6-1 to TRBJ2-1, with 10 bases identical to TRBD2. Germline lookup yields CDR1 MNHNS and CDR2 SASEGT. This CDR3 is 18 amino acids long.

This clonotype was observed many times. CDR3 sequence reads: CASSLTGESTTGELFF. The CDR3 nucleotides are TGCGCCAGCAGCTTGACAGGGGAGTCGACCACCGGGGAGCTGTTTTTT. The chain has TRBV5-1 and TRBJ2-2, with 7 bases identical to TRBD1. Germline lookup yields CDR1 SGHRS and CDR2 YFSETQ. The CDR3 is made up of 16 amino acids. V shed 1 base and J 4 bases; nucleotides not matched to a gene: 7. Filled out from reference TRBV5-1 and TRBJ2-2, the complete variable domain reads KAGVTQTPRYLIKTRGQQVTLSCSPISGHRSVSWYQQTPGQGLQFLFEYFSETQRNKGNFPGRFSGRQFSNSRSEMNVSTLELGDSALYLCASSLTGESTTGELFFGEGSRLTVL.

This clonotype was seen many times. The rearrangement uses TRBV12-3 or TRBV12-4 and TRBJ1-5, with D perhaps matching TRBD1 (5 bases). The CDR3 extends over 16 amino acids. Trimming cost V 3 bases and J 2 bases, with 14 bases left between them. Here the CDR3 DNA reads TGTGCCAGCAGTTTCGGCTTTGGAGGGGGCAATCAGCCCCAGCATTTT. Translating gives CASSFGFGGGNQPQHF.

This clonotype was observed many times. V usage is TRBV12-3 or TRBV12-4 and J usage is TRBJ2-3; D is uncertain. Trimming shortened V by 6 bases and J by 2 bases, and 3 bases separated the two germline ends. The CDR3 totals 11 residues. The CDR3 region is CASSSTDTQYF. CDR3 in DNA: TGTGCCAGCAGCTCCACAGATACGCAGTATTTT.

In its sample, this clonotype was seen many times. The chain combines TRBV6-1 with TRBJ2-1; TRBD2 matches at 8 bases. Germline V gene lookup returns CDR1 MNHNS and CDR2 SASEGT. The CDR3 has 13 amino acids. With V trimmed by 9 bases and J by 8 bases, 9 bases remained unmatched. This CDR3 is CARIQREGHEQFF. In DNA, the CDR3 is TGTGCCAGGATTCAACGGGAGGGCCATGAGCAGTTCTTC.